What follows are 20 T cell receptor beta chains derived from one specimen sequenced in a study of blood T cell repertoires in COVID-19. Assay used: immunoSEQ multiplex PCR; TCRdb lists only in-frame clones, some missing. Among roughly 170,000 clones, about 74% were seen once, and the ten largest hold 3%. Sequenced: peripheral blood. The receptor set was obtained from an elderly woman with acute or convalescent COVID-19.

This clone was seen more than once but under ten times. One junction end does not reproduce the germline sequence, and a read error may be involved. The rearrangement joins TRBV27 to TRBJ1-5; D gene unclear. This CDR3 has 13 residues. Germline assignment: CDR1 MNHEY and CDR2 SMNVEV (reference sequence). For the CDR3, the DNA is TGTGCCACCAGTTATCAGTATAATCAGCCCCAGCATTTT. Amino acid sequence: CATSYQYNQPQHF.

This rearrangement joins TRBV7-3 to TRBJ2-6; no definite D call. V lost 1 base and J 4 bases, leaving 5 bases between the germline ends. This CDR3 region has 14 residues. Germline lookup yields CDR1 SGHTA and CDR2 FQGTGA. This CDR3 reads CASSLMRGANVLTF. CDR3 nucleotides: TGTGCCAGCAGCTTAATGCGGGGGGCCAACGTCCTGACTTTC. The full variable domain, its missing parts supplied by reference TRBV7-3 and TRBJ2-6, is GAGVSQTPSNKVTEKGKYVELRCDPISGHTALYWYRQSLGQGPEFLIYFQGTGAADDSGLPNDRFFAVRPEGSVSTLKIQRTERGDSAVYLCASSLMRGANVLTFGAGSRLTVL.

Regarding this clone: This could be a read error, since a much larger clone is one nucleotide away. The rearrangement uses TRBV27 and TRBJ2-1; TRBD2 agrees at 10 bases. The V gene's germline CDR1 is MNHEY and CDR2 SMNVEV (reference sequence). There are 15 residues in the CDR3. The CDR3 region has the DNA TGTGCCAGCAGTCACAATAGCGGGAGGTACAATAAGCAGTTCTTC. It encodes CASSHNSGRYNKQFF.

The chain joins TRBV10-2 to TRBJ1-4; TRBD1 agrees at 11 bases. The CDR3 length is 19 residues. Germline lookup yields CDR1 WSHSY and CDR2 SAAADI. The V and J ends lost 5 bases and 0 bases, in that order; junction bases with no gene match: 11. CDR3 region: CASSTLGTGGLSTNEKLFF. CDR3 bases: TGCGCCAGCAGTACCCTCGGGACAGGGGGACTCTCAACTAATGAAAAACTGTTTTTT.

The J gene is TRBJ1-5, the V gene TRBV28, with a possible D match to TRBD1 (5 bases). V dropped 3 bases and J dropped 9 bases, with 9 bases sitting between them. CDR3 size: 12 residues. Germline-derived CDR1 and CDR2 are MDHEN and SYDVKM. As DNA, the CDR3 is TGTGCCAGCAGTTTGACTCAGGGGCCCCAGCATTTT. Amino acid sequence: CASSLTQGPQHF.

The chain couples TRBV30 to TRBJ1-4, with 7 positions matching TRBD1. V dropped 2 bases and J dropped 4; count of bases not matched to a gene: 4. Looked up from germline, CDR1 is GTSNPN and CDR2 is SVGIG (reference sequence). The CDR3 contains 14 residues. DNA for the CDR3: TGTGCCTGGAGTCAGGGGGTGGGTAATGAAAAACTGTTTTTT. Residues: CAWSQGVGNEKLFF. Combining the CDR3 with reference TRBV30 and TRBJ1-4 gives the whole variable domain SQTIHQWPATLVQPVGSPLSLECTVEGTSNPNLYWYRQAAGRGLQLLFYSVGIGQISSEVPQNLSASRPQDRQFILSSKKLLLSDSGFYLCAWSQGVGNEKLFFGSGTQLSVL.

The chain couples TRBV29-1 to TRBJ2-1, with 7 nucleotides matching TRBD2. The junction had 14 bases not matched to a gene; V was cut back by 6 bases and J by 9 bases. Germline-derived CDR1 and CDR2 are SQVTM and ANQGSEA. The CDR3 runs 14 residues. The CDR3 coding sequence is TGCAGCGTCGATAAAGCGGGAAACGGCGGTGAGCAGTTCTTC. As protein: CSVDKAGNGGEQFF.

This chain connects TRBV12-5 to TRBJ2-5, with 9 nucleotides matching TRBD2. The germline V gene encodes CDR1 LGHNT and CDR2 FRNRAP. Germline trimming cut 0 bases from V and 5 bases from J; bases unmatched to any gene: 13. There are 18 residues in the CDR3. The CDR3: CASGLVQVMASGNETQYF. CDR3 nucleotides: TGTGCTAGTGGTTTGGTACAGGTTATGGCTAGCGGGAATGAGACCCAGTACTTC.

The J gene is TRBJ2-7, the V gene TRBV27; no clear D gene. The CDR3 loop spans 14 amino acids. Germline CDR1 reads MNHEY; CDR2 reads SMNVEV (reference sequence). The V end lost 2 bases, the J end lost 0 bases, and 8 bases lay between the germline ends. CDR3 nucleotide sequence: TGTGCCAGCAGTTTAGTAGCTAGCTCCTACGAGCAGTACTTC. It encodes CASSLVASSYEQYF.

This sequence joins TRBV25-1 and TRBJ2-2, with 14 nucleotides matching TRBD2. The J segment lost 4 bases and the V segment lost 4 bases, leaving 5 bases of the junction unmatched. The CDR3 is 17 amino acids. The germline CDR1 and CDR2 sequences are MGHDK and SYGVNS. The CDR3 here is CASSAGTSGRSTGELFF. The DNA of the CDR3 is TGTGCCAGCAGTGCCGGGACTAGCGGGAGAAGCACCGGGGAGCTGTTTTTT.

The chain has TRBV3-1 (or the pseudogene TRBV3-2) and TRBJ1-1; TRBD1 aligns across 7 bases. With V trimmed by 4 bases and J by 4 bases, 3 bases remained unmatched. From germline, CDR1 is LGHDT and CDR2 YNNKEL (reference sequence). This CDR3 contains 13 residues. CDR3 region: CASSPTGFTEAFF. Written as DNA, the CDR3 is TGTGCCAGCAGCCCGACAGGGTTCACTGAAGCTTTCTTT.

The V gene is TRBV2, the J gene TRBJ1-1; D perhaps matches TRBD1 (5 bases). V lost 6 bases to trimming and J lost 0 bases, with 11 bases between them. Germline CDR1 SNHLY, CDR2 FYNNEI. The CDR3 consists of 14 residues. The CDR3 region has the DNA TGTGCCAGCAGACAGACAGCCATGAACACTGAAGCTTTCTTT. Translated, it gives CASRQTAMNTEAFF.

The V gene is TRBV11-2, the J gene TRBJ2-1, with D perhaps matching TRBD1 (5 bases). The CDR3 has 16 amino acids. Per the germline V gene, CDR1 is SGHAT and CDR2 is FQNNGV. Trimming pared 1 base from V and 6 bases from J, leaving 16 bases between. CDR3 protein: CASSLVPAGIPNEQFF. The CDR3 region has the DNA TGTGCCAGCAGCTTAGTGCCCGCAGGGATCCCCAATGAGCAGTTCTTC.

The chain uses TRBV5-4 and TRBJ2-7; D is uncertain. CDR1 and CDR2 from the germline V gene are SGHNT and YYREEE (reference sequence). V lost 4 bases, J lost 6 bases, and 8 bases lay in between. There are 11 residues in the CDR3. CDR3 region: CASSDRVEQYF. The CDR3 nucleotides read TGTGCCAGCAGCGATCGGGTCGAGCAGTACTTC.

The CDR3 bases are TGTGCCAGCAGCTTACATGTCGAGGGTACGCAGTATTTT. It yields the protein CASSLHVEGTQYF. The chain recombines TRBV11-1 with TRBJ2-3; D may be TRBD2 (5 bases). Germline CDR1 SGHAT, CDR2 FQDESV (reference sequence). This CDR3 has 13 residues. V was cut by 2 bases and J by 8 bases, with 11 bases left in between.

The chain employs TRBV5-1 and TRBJ1-4; D is unresolved. This CDR3 comprises 14 residues. The ends were cut back, 0 bases at V and 8 bases at J, with 11 bases in the middle. Germline V gene data show CDR1 as SGHRS and CDR2 as YFSETQ. The CDR3 protein is CASSLGQLEEKLFF. In DNA form, the CDR3 reads TGCGCCAGCAGCTTGGGCCAATTAGAAGAAAAACTGTTTTTT.

The chain combines TRBV4-1 with TRBJ2-3, with TRBD2 matching over 10 bases. This CDR3 region has 15 residues. Germline lookup yields CDR1 MGHRA and CDR2 YSYEKL. J lost 2 bases, V lost 4 bases, and 3 bases had no gene match. In nucleotides, the CDR3 is TGCGCCAGCAGCCTGCTAGCGGGAGCCACAGATACGCAGTATTTT. It specifies CASSLLAGATDTQYF.

The chain employs TRBV12-3 or TRBV12-4 and TRBJ2-7; D is unclear. This CDR3 has 13 residues. V gave up 5 bases and J gave up 5 bases, with 13 bases separating them. The CDR3 reads CASSTRVSDEQYF. The CDR3 coding sequence is TGTGCCAGCAGTACCCGAGTAAGTGACGAGCAGTACTTC.

The chain uses TRBV10-1 and TRBJ2-5, with D perhaps matching TRBD2 (6 bases). Trimming cost V 3 bases and J 4 bases, with 9 bases left between them. The germline gives CDR1 WNHNN, CDR2 SYGVQD (reference sequence). The CDR3 length is 13 residues. In nucleotides, the CDR3 is TGCGCCAGCAGTGACTCCGGGGGAGAGACCCAGTACTTC. Residues: CASSDSGGETQYF.

The rearrangement links TRBV28 to TRBJ2-7; the match to TRBD2 covers 9 bases. The J segment lost 3 bases and the V segment lost 3 bases, leaving 6 bases of the junction unmatched. The V gene's germline CDR1 is MDHEN and CDR2 SYDVKM. This CDR3 has 15 amino acids. This CDR3 reads CASSFVSGGGYEQYF. The CDR3 bases are TGTGCCAGCAGTTTTGTTAGCGGGGGCGGCTACGAGCAGTACTTC.